Below, 12 T cell receptor beta chains from the same sample are listed, as sequenced in a study of shared clonotypes between healthy human individuals. Measured with immunoSEQ multiplex PCR; TCRdb has only the in-frame clones, and not every one. The sample holds 550,000 to 700,000 clones; around 78% are singletons and the top ten take 1.5% to 2%. The sample was memory CD4+ T cells sorted from blood. Stated subset: CD45RA-negative fraction. These receptors all stem from a woman in her twenties or thirties in good health.

This clone was found once. The rearrangement uses TRBV7-2 and TRBJ2-1; 16 nucleotides match TRBD2. Germline V gives CDR1 SGHTA, CDR2 FQGNSA. This CDR3 contains 19 residues. The V and J ends lost 2 bases and 1 base, in that order; junction bases with no gene match: 5. Written as DNA, the CDR3 is TGTGCCAGCAGCTTACCGGGACTAGCGGGAGGGCCTTCCTACAATGAGCAGTTCTTC. Translating it yields CASSLPGLAGGPSYNEQFF.

The chain uses TRBV4-2 and TRBJ1-2; maybe TRBD1 (6 bases). Germline values: CDR1 LGHNA, CDR2 YNFKEQ. V was clipped by 3 bases and J by 8 bases, with 13 bases between them. The CDR3 covers 13 residues. CDR3 nucleotide sequence: TGTGCCAGCAGCCATAAAGGGGGTGGAGGCTACACCTTC. Translated: CASSHKGGGGYTF.

The chain employs TRBV4-1 and TRBJ1-3, with TRBD1 matching 9 bases. Unmatched junction bases numbered 7, after V lost 3 bases and J lost 4 bases. Germline CDR1 is MGHRA and CDR2 is YSYEKL. This CDR3 comprises 16 residues. CDR3 amino acids: CASSHPQGAKGNTIYF. The CDR3 DNA reads as TGCGCCAGCAGCCACCCACAGGGGGCGAAAGGAAACACCATATATTTT.

V and J are TRBV28 and TRBJ2-5; D not resolved. CDR1 is MDHEN, CDR2 SYDVKM, per germline. The V end lost 3 bases, the J end lost 4 bases, and 6 bases lay between the germline ends. The length of the CDR3 is 12 residues. The CDR3 region is CASSLTRETQYF. The DNA of the CDR3 is TGTGCCAGCAGTTTGACTCGAGAGACCCAGTACTTC.

CDR3 bases: TGTGCCAGCAGTCGACTGGGGATAAGCGCCCAAAGGGGAGATACGCAGTATTTT. Protein sequence: CASSRLGISAQRGDTQYF. The chain uses TRBV7-9 and TRBJ2-3; weak D call: TRBD1 (5 bases). The V gene lost 6 bases and the J gene lost 5 bases, with 27 bases spanning the gap. Germline lookup yields CDR1 SEHNR and CDR2 FQNEAQ (reference sequence). The CDR3 spans 18 residues.

This clone showed up just a few times. The rearrangement links TRBV19 to TRBJ2-3, with D possibly matching TRBD2 (5 bases). CDR1 and CDR2 from the germline V gene are LNHDA and SQIVND (reference sequence). This CDR3 spans 13 amino acids. The germline V and J ends were trimmed by 7 bases and 2 bases, with 10 bases remaining between them. CDR3 in amino acids: CASTARATDTQYF. The CDR3 DNA is TGTGCCAGTACAGCGCGGGCCACAGATACGCAGTATTTT.

This clone occurred once. This chain joins TRBV18 and TRBJ2-7, with 9 bases fitting TRBD1. V shed 4 bases, J shed 3 bases, and the junction held 10 bases outside the gene matches. Germline loops: CDR1 KGHSH, CDR2 LQKENI. The CDR3 is 16 residues long. This chain's CDR3 is CASSQAGTGLNYEQYF. The CDR3 nucleotides are TGTGCCAGCTCACAAGCCGGGACAGGGTTAAACTACGAGCAGTACTTC. The variable domain in full, with the rest retrieved from reference TRBV18 and TRBJ2-7, is NAGVMQNPRHLVRRRGQEARLRCSPMKGHSHVYWYRQLPEEGLKFMVYLQKENIIDESGMPKERFSAEFPKEGPSILRIQQVVRGDSAAYFCASSQAGTGLNYEQYFGPGTRLTVT.

The J gene is TRBJ1-2, the V gene TRBV21-1. TRBV21-1 is reported as a pseudogene. CDR3 length: 14 residues. In nucleotides, the CDR3 is TGTGCCAGCAGCAAAGTCGAGAGAGGGGATGGCTACACCTTC. Translating it yields CASSKVERGDGYTF.

The J gene is TRBJ1-3, the V gene TRBV28; D not resolved. The V and J ends lost 8 bases and 0 bases respectively, with 8 bases between them. Looked up from germline, CDR1 is MDHEN and CDR2 is SYDVKM. This CDR3 spans 13 amino acids. The CDR3: CASLQLSGNTIYF. CDR3 bases: TGTGCCAGCTTACAGCTCTCTGGAAACACCATATATTTT.

V usage is TRBV5-1 and J usage is TRBJ1-1; D remains unclear. This CDR3 is 15 amino acids long. Per the germline V gene, CDR1 is SGHRS and CDR2 is YFSETQ. Trimming shortened V by 3 bases and J by 1 base, and 13 bases separated the two germline ends. Written as DNA, the CDR3 is TGCGCCAGCAGCTACCGGGATTATCAGAACACTGAAGCTTTCTTT. It codes for CASSYRDYQNTEAFF.

The CDR3 spells CATSILQGHEQYF. Written as DNA, the CDR3 is TGTGCCACCAGCATCTTACAGGGCCACGAGCAGTACTTC. J is TRBJ2-7 and V is TRBV15; possibly TRBD1 for D (6 bases). V was shortened by 4 bases and J by 5 bases, with 12 bases between the two germline ends. Germline values: CDR1 LNHNV, CDR2 YYDKDF (reference sequence). This CDR3 is built from 13 residues.

This clone has more than one count but fewer than ten. Other DNA sequences in this sample translate to the same CDR3. The chain recombines TRBV6-5 with TRBJ1-4; no firm D call. Germline CDR1 MNHEY, CDR2 SVGAGI. CDR3 length: 14 residues. Trimming took off 4 bases at V and 0 bases at J, with 6 bases between the two ends. The CDR3 bases are TGTGCCAGCAGTTCAGTATCAACTAATGAAAAACTGTTTTTT. This sequence encodes CASSSVSTNEKLFF.